The source of this T cell receptor (beta chain) is a study of beta chain features in type 1 diabetes. Findings of the study overall: Cells with high TCR expression could be over-represented when cDNA is sequenced. Within each of all four CD4+ subsets, Type 1 diabetes patients had TCRB CDR3s that were moderately but significantly shorter.

cDNA synthesis used the whole RNA isolate, giving expressed TCRB sequences. Repertoires were generated with immunoSEQ multiplex PCR, while TCRdb's copy carries only in-frame clones and drops some. The sample shows roughly 260,000 clones, approximately 20% of them seen only once. Of note for this clone: Antigen unknown.

The TCR originated in a woman aged 40-49 years with type 1 diabetes. Sequencing was done on a sample of naive CD4+ T cells from blood.

CDR3 protein: CASSRPLGGEQYF. The CDR3 nucleotides are TGTGCCAGCAGCCGTCCCCTGGGAGGCGAGCAGTACTTC. The rearrangement links TRBV5-4 to TRBJ2-7; TRBD2 might be the D (6 bases). V lost 4 bases to trimming and J lost 6 bases, with 14 bases between them. CDR3 size: 13 residues. Per germline, CDR1 SGHNT and CDR2 YYREEE (reference sequence).